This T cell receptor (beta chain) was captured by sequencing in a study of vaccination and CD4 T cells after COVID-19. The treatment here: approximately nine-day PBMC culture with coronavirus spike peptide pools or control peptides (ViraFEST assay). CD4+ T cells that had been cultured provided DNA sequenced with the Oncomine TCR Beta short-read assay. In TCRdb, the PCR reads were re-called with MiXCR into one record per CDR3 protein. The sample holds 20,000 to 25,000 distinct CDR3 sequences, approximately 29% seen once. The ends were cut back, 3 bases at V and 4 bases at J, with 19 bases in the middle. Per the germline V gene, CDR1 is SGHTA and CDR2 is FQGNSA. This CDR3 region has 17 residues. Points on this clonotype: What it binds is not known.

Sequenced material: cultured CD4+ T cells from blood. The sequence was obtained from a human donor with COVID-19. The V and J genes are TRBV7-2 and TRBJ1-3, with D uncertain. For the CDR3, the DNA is TGTGCCAGCAGCTTCAACTGGGCACCCTCGTCCGGAAACACCATATATTTT. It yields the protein CASSFNWAPSSGNTIYF.